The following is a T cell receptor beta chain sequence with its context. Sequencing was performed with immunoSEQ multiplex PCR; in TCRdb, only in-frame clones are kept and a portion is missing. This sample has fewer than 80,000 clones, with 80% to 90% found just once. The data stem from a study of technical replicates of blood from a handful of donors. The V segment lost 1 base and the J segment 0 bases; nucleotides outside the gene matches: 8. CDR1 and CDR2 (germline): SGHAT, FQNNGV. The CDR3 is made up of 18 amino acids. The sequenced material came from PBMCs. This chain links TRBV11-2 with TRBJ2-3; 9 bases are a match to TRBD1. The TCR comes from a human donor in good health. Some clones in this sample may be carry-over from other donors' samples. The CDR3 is CASSLGPGQGLSTDTQYF. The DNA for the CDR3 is TGTGCCAGCAGCTTAGGCCCGGGACAGGGTTTGAGCACAGATACGCAGTATTTT. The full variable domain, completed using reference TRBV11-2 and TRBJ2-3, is EAGVAQSPRYKIIEKRQSVAFWCNPISGHATLYWYQQILGQGPKLLIQFQNNGVVDDSQLPKDRFSAERLKGVDSTLKIQPAKLEDSAVYLCASSLGPGQGLSTDTQYFGPGTRLTVL.